This entry lists 29 T cell receptor beta chains sequenced from one sample in a study of blood T cell repertoires in COVID-19. Produced via immunoSEQ multiplex PCR; TCRdb's table is partial and in-frame only. The sample consists of 150,000 to 200,000 clones, more than 75% of them appearing once. The source material was peripheral blood. These TCRs come from a woman in her thirties or forties with COVID-19, enrolled during active disease.

This clone appeared a single time. The rearrangement joins TRBV9 to TRBJ1-5; D possibly corresponds to TRBD1 (5 bases). Germline CDR1 SGDLS, CDR2 YYNGEE. The CDR3 covers 15 residues. Trimming removed 0 bases from V and 6 bases from J, with 13 bases in between. The CDR3 sequence is CASSVDGGAGQPQHF. For the CDR3, the DNA is TGTGCCAGCAGCGTAGACGGAGGGGCGGGTCAGCCCCAGCATTTT.

This clone was detected a few times. The chain recombines TRBV7-8 with TRBJ2-7; a possible D gene is TRBD2 (6 bases). This CDR3 comprises 16 residues. V dropped 5 bases and J dropped 3 bases, with 20 bases sitting between them. CDR1 is SGHVS, CDR2 FQNEAQ, per germline. Written as DNA, the CDR3 is TGTGCCAGCAGCCCTCTCGAGGCGGGGAAGATCTACGAGCAGTACTTC. Its translation is CASSPLEAGKIYEQYF.

The rearrangement uses TRBV5-1 and TRBJ2-5, with 9 bases fitting TRBD1. CDR1 SGHRS and CDR2 YFSETQ come from the germline V gene. The CDR3 is made up of 14 amino acids. V lost 4 bases and J lost 4; bases outside the gene matches: 5. The CDR3 region is CASSGTGYIETQYF. The CDR3 DNA reads TGCGCCAGCAGCGGGACAGGGTACATAGAGACCCAGTACTTC.

The chain has TRBV24-1 and TRBJ1-5; TRBD1 is a possible D gene (6 bases). V was cut by 5 bases and J by 0 bases, with 16 bases left in between. CDR3 length: 17 amino acids. Per the germline V gene, CDR1 is KGHDR and CDR2 is SFDVKD. CDR3 in DNA: TGTGCCACCAGTGCCGAGGGGGGGCCATATAGCAATCAGCCCCAGCATTTT. Amino acids: CATSAEGGPYSNQPQHF.

The chain carries TRBV10-1 and TRBJ2-1; 11 positions agree with TRBD1. The trim removed 4 bases at V and 4 bases at J, leaving 3 bases unmatched. Germline CDR1 reads WNHNN; CDR2 reads SYGVQD (reference sequence). The CDR3 has 15 amino acids. CDR3 residues: CASSGGTGGYNEQFF. As DNA, the CDR3 is TGCGCCAGCAGTGGTGGGACAGGGGGGTACAATGAGCAGTTCTTC.

The rearrangement joins TRBV7-8 to TRBJ2-3, with 9 bases lining up with TRBD2. This CDR3 region has 15 residues. In germline, CDR1 is SGHVS, CDR2 FQNEAQ. Trimming took 4 bases from V and 12 from J; bases not matched to a gene: 14. The CDR3 nucleotides read TGTGCCAGCAGCTCCACGTCGTCTGGGACTAGCACACAGTATTTT. This codes for CASSSTSSGTSTQYF.

The V call is TRBV18, the J call TRBJ2-6; 7 bases map to TRBD2. CDR1 and CDR2 (germline): KGHSH, LQKENI. Trimming took 2 bases from V and 2 from J; bases not matched to a gene: 0. CDR3 length: 15 residues. The CDR3 coding sequence is TGTGCCAGCTCACCAGGGGGGGCTGGGGCCAACGTCCTGACTTTC. Protein: CASSPGGAGANVLTF.

This chain connects TRBV5-5 to TRBJ2-5, with D possibly matching TRBD2 (5 bases). V was trimmed by 0 bases and J by 5 bases, leaving 11 bases between them. In germline, CDR1 is SGHKS, CDR2 YYEKEE (reference sequence). The CDR3 contains 14 residues. The CDR3 DNA reads as TGTGCCAGCAGCTTGGAAAGTTCTAGCGAGACCCAGTACTTC. Residues: CASSLESSSETQYF.

V is TRBV27 and J is TRBJ1-6; TRBD1 matches 9 bases. Germline V gene sequence: CDR1 MNHEY, CDR2 SMNVEV (reference sequence). V dropped 5 bases and J dropped 7; count of bases not matched to a gene: 3. CDR3 size: 14 residues. CDR3 region: CASSTGTGNSPLHF. The DNA for the CDR3 is TGTGCCAGCAGTACCGGGACAGGGAATTCACCCCTCCACTTT.

The J gene is TRBJ1-4, the V gene TRBV5-1; 8 bases match TRBD1. CDR3 length: 14 residues. The germline V gene has CDR1 SGHRS and CDR2 YFSETQ. Unmatched junction bases numbered 2, after V lost 0 bases and J lost 7 bases. CDR3: CASSLGQGAEKLFF. Written as DNA, the CDR3 is TGCGCCAGCAGCTTGGGCCAGGGGGCTGAAAAACTGTTTTTT. Combining the CDR3 with reference TRBV5-1 and TRBJ1-4 gives the whole variable domain KAGVTQTPRYLIKTRGQQVTLSCSPISGHRSVSWYQQTPGQGLQFLFEYFSETQRNKGNFPGRFSGRQFSNSRSEMNVSTLELGDSALYLCASSLGQGAEKLFFGSGTQLSVL.

This chain uses TRBV11-2 with TRBJ1-4; weak D call: TRBD1 (5 bases). CDR1 and CDR2 from the germline V gene are SGHAT and FQNNGV. Trimming pared 5 bases from V and 8 bases from J, leaving 21 bases between. This CDR3 is 16 amino acids long. The CDR3 region has the DNA TGTGCCAGCAGCCTCATCCCCGGGGGGGAGGGCGAAAAACTGTTTTTT. It encodes CASSLIPGGEGEKLFF.

This sequence joins TRBV5-1 and TRBJ2-1, with 9 bases that match TRBD2. CDR3 length: 18 residues. V lost 1 base, J lost 2 bases, and 10 bases stayed unmatched. Germline-derived CDR1 and CDR2 are SGHRS and YFSETQ. CDR3 sequence reads: CASSLTGGLARPYNEQFF. The DNA for the CDR3 is TGCGCCAGCAGCTTGACCGGGGGACTAGCCCGACCCTACAATGAGCAGTTCTTC.

The chain has TRBV27 and TRBJ2-7; D is uncertain. The CDR3 covers 13 residues. The germline V gene has CDR1 MNHEY and CDR2 SMNVEV (reference sequence). Trimming cost V 6 bases and J 2 bases, with 11 bases left between them. CDR3 in DNA: TGTGCCAGCAGGCGAGGCCCTACCTACGAGCAGTACTTC. Amino acid sequence: CASRRGPTYEQYF.

The V call is TRBV4-1, the J call TRBJ2-2, with TRBD2 identical over 13 bases. V shed 2 bases and J 0 bases; nucleotides not matched to a gene: 6. Germline V CDR1 and CDR2: MGHRA, YSYEKL. The CDR3 totals 19 residues. CDR3 DNA sequence: TGCGCCAGCAGCCAATTACTAGCGGGGGGGCCAACGAACACCGGGGAGCTGTTTTTT. Translated: CASSQLLAGGPTNTGELFF.

This CDR3 is CASSYSDRSIGYTF. The CDR3 DNA reads TGTGCCAGCAGTTACTCAGACAGGAGCATTGGCTACACCTTC. V is TRBV6-6 and J is TRBJ1-2; D may be TRBD1 (6 bases). Germline V gene data show CDR1 as MNHNY and CDR2 as SVGAGI (reference sequence). This CDR3 has 14 residues. Deletions cut 0 bases from V and 7 bases from J, with 12 bases between.

This clone has a single count. The V call is TRBV6-4, the J call TRBJ2-2; tentatively, D is TRBD1 (6 bases). V dropped 6 bases and J dropped 1 base, with 9 bases sitting between them. The length of the CDR3 is 14 residues. Germline-derived CDR1 and CDR2 are MRHNA and SNTAGT. The CDR3 coding sequence is TGTGCCAGCAGCCTGGGACAGAACACCGGGGAGCTGTTTTTT. This sequence encodes CASSLGQNTGELFF.

In its sample, this clone was seen a few times. The chain uses TRBV7-9 and TRBJ1-1; D is possibly TRBD1 (5 bases). Germline V gives CDR1 SEHNR, CDR2 FQNEAQ (reference sequence). The ends were cut back, 1 base at V and 10 bases at J, with 16 bases in the middle. The CDR3 is made up of 14 amino acids. CDR3 in DNA: TGTGCCAGCAGCTTAGGTCCGGTCCAGGGCGGAGCTTTCTTT. It specifies CASSLGPVQGGAFF.

The CDR3 sequence: CASSPGTSGAYQTQYF. The CDR3 bases are TGTGCCAGCTCACCCGGGACTAGCGGGGCCTATCAGACCCAGTACTTC. The J gene is TRBJ2-5, the V gene TRBV18; TRBD2 matches 13 bases. This CDR3 has 16 amino acids. Looked up from germline, CDR1 is KGHSH and CDR2 is LQKENI. The V segment lost 3 bases and the J segment 6 bases; nucleotides outside the gene matches: 7.

Here the CDR3 reads CASSQGSGGGADTQYF. As DNA, the CDR3 is TGCGCCAGCAGCCAAGGTAGCGGGGGCGGCGCAGATACGCAGTATTTT. This chain joins TRBV4-3 and TRBJ2-3; 9 bases are a match to TRBD2. The CDR3 spans 16 residues. Trimming took 1 base from V and 4 from J; bases not matched to a gene: 6. Germline CDR1 LGHNA, CDR2 YSLEER.

This sequence joins TRBV30 and TRBJ2-5; perhaps TRBD2 as D (5 bases). The ends were cut back, 3 bases at V and 1 base at J, with 9 bases in the middle. The germline CDR1 and CDR2 sequences are GTSNPN and SVGIG (reference sequence). The CDR3 has 13 amino acids. CDR3 sequence: CAWRPRGQETQYF. The CDR3 DNA reads as TGTGCCTGGAGGCCCCGGGGCCAAGAGACCCAGTACTTC.

The count of this clone is one. This chain links TRBV2 with TRBJ2-1; 7 nucleotides align to TRBD2. CDR3 length: 13 residues. The V segment lost 6 bases and the J segment 2 bases; nucleotides outside the gene matches: 1. Germline V gives CDR1 SNHLY, CDR2 FYNNEI. The CDR3 spells CASRGTTYNEQFF. CDR3 DNA sequence: TGTGCCAGCAGGGGGACTACCTACAATGAGCAGTTCTTC.

The chain recombines TRBV5-4 with TRBJ2-7; 10 bases are a match to TRBD1. CDR1 is SGHNT, CDR2 YYREEE, per germline (reference sequence). This CDR3 region has 14 residues. Trimming at V came to 4 bases and at J to 3 bases, leaving 4 bases not matched to a gene. The CDR3 nucleotides read TGTGCCAGCAGCGGGGGACAGGGGCTCTACGAGCAGTACTTC. Translation: CASSGGQGLYEQYF.

The chain links TRBV5-1 to TRBJ2-1; D is perhaps TRBD1 (6 bases). CDR3 size: 15 residues. Looked up from germline, CDR1 is SGHRS and CDR2 is YFSETQ. Trimming removed 4 bases from V and 7 bases from J, with 18 bases in between. This CDR3 is CASSPGVGHINEQFF. The CDR3 coding sequence is TGCGCCAGCAGCCCAGGGGTAGGGCACATAAATGAGCAGTTCTTC.

The J gene is TRBJ1-5, the V gene TRBV27, with 10 bases identical to TRBD1. J lost 4 bases, V lost 8 bases, and 8 bases had no gene match. CDR3 length equals 15 residues. Germline CDR1 and CDR2: MNHEY and SMNVEV (reference sequence). The CDR3 DNA sequence: TGTGCCAGCGGTCCGGGACAGGGGATTAATCAGCCCCAGCATTTT. As protein: CASGPGQGINQPQHF.

The chain joins TRBV10-3 to TRBJ1-1, with TRBD1 matching 7 bases. Germline trimming cut 6 bases from V and 4 bases from J; bases unmatched to any gene: 5. The germline V gene has CDR1 ENHRY and CDR2 SYGVKD. The CDR3 length is 13 residues. CDR3 nucleotides: TGTGCCATCAGGACAGGGTCGGGCACTGAAGCTTTCTTT. Residues: CAIRTGSGTEAFF.

The chain combines TRBV15 with TRBJ1-6; D not certain. From germline, CDR1 is LNHNV and CDR2 YYDKDF (reference sequence). Trimming removed 5 bases at V and 9 bases at J, with 17 bases between. This CDR3 has 15 residues. As DNA, the CDR3 is TGTGCCACCAGCCCCCAGGAAATACAGAGTTCACCCCTCCACTTT. Its translation: CATSPQEIQSSPLHF.

The chain links TRBV7-9 to TRBJ1-1, with 7 bases identical to TRBD1. The CDR3 runs 14 residues. The germline V gene has CDR1 SEHNR and CDR2 FQNEAQ (reference sequence). Trimming removed 2 bases from V and 5 bases from J; junction bases left unmatched: 5. CDR3 in DNA: TGTGCCAGCAGCTTACAGACAGGGCTGACTGAAGCTTTCTTT. It codes for CASSLQTGLTEAFF.

This CDR3 reads CASSLAGAGFKNIQYF. The CDR3 DNA is TGTGCCAGCAGCTTAGCTGGGGCAGGGTTCAAAAACATTCAGTACTTC. The V gene is TRBV7-2, the J gene TRBJ2-4; D is possibly TRBD1 (5 bases). The CDR3 is made up of 16 amino acids. Trimming cost V 0 bases and J 3 bases, with 12 bases left between them. Per germline, CDR1 SGHTA and CDR2 FQGNSA.

This chain joins TRBV11-3 and TRBJ1-1, with 7 bases lining up with TRBD1. Trimming cost V 3 bases and J 1 base; bases outside gene matches: 2. This CDR3 is built from 14 residues. Per germline, CDR1 SGHNT and CDR2 YENEEA. The CDR3 nucleotides read TGTGCCAGCAGCTTGACAGGGCAGAACACTGAAGCTTTCTTT. Protein: CASSLTGQNTEAFF.